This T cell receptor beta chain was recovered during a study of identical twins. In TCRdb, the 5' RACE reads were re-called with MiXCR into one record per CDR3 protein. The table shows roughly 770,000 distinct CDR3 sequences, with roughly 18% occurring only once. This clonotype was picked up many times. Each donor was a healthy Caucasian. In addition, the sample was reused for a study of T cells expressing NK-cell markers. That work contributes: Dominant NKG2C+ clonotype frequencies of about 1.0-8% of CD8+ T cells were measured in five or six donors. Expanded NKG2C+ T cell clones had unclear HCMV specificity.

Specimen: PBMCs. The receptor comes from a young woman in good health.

CDR3 amino acids: CASSLSGGLGETQYF. CDR3 nucleotide sequence: TGTGCCAGCAGTCTTAGCGGGGGGCTCGGGGAGACCCAGTACTTC. The chain links TRBV12-3 or TRBV12-4 to TRBJ2-5; 10 nucleotides align to TRBD2. There are 15 residues in the CDR3. With V trimmed by 5 bases and J by 5 bases, 8 bases remained unmatched.